This TCR beta chain was documented in a study of blood T cell repertoires in COVID-19 (dated by TCRdb to between 2020 and 2021). In terms of the full investigation: The collaborator samples originated in the United States, Italy and Spain and spanned the acute and convalescent phases of COVID-19. The sample metadata nearly always contained a de-identified subject ID, COVID-19 status, age in years and sex. The material from the prospective study consisted of cDNA or gDNA derived from T cells, B-cell-depleted T cells, or PBMCs. Samples came from the ongoing ImmuneRACE study (first 160 participants) plus 1,254 subjects from 6 global collaborators. Where available, HLA class I and class II types were taken from metadata supplied by the sample provider and were not determined by assay-based typing. The repertoires were released in a freely available public database meant as a resource for research on the immune response to SARS-CoV-2. Deeply sampled blood TCRbeta repertoires from subjects exposed to, actively infected with, or recovered from COVID-19 were included in the dataset.

Participants in the prospective study were aged roughly 18 to 89 years, lived in 20 to 30 United States geographic areas, and enrolled through a virtual design. In the prospective study, participants were assigned to cohorts based on the clinical history participants reported in a screening survey and a study questionnaire. Exposed participants were defined as having been in contact with someone with a PCR-confirmed or clinician-diagnosed COVID-19 case within 2 weeks of study entry. In the prospective study, whole blood, serum and a nasopharyngeal or oropharyngeal swab were collected from each participant by mobile phlebotomists. Over a roughly 2-month period, participants in the prospective study had the option of providing additional blood draws and questionnaires. Blood samples from the prospective study were shipped frozen or at room temperature prior to DNA extraction. The immunoSEQ Assay, a bias-controlled multiplex PCR, was used to amplify TCRbeta CDR3 regions from genomic DNA. Per the source publication's procedure: The number of nucleated cells in each sample was estimated by amplification of reference gene primers within the assay. To quantify the absolute abundance of each unique TCRbeta CDR3 rearrangement, sequence reads were collapsed and filtered. For each sample, productive Simpson clonality was calculated as the square root of Simpson's diversity index across productive rearrangements. This is the immuneACCESS table as TCRdb keeps it, with only in-frame sequences that have V and J called. A part of the clones is gone; compared with another copy, unresolved V genes explain less than half, and the rest is unexplained. Clone size and the V and J calls come from that table; the DNA yielded D and trimming. For this sample the table gives 360,000 or so clones, of which about nine tenths were detected only once. Under 1.2% of the sample is in the top ten clones.

Relative to germline, V is missing 0 bases and J is missing 7 bases, with 11 bases of the junction outside any gene match. The CDR3, from cysteine to phenylalanine, totals 19 residues. The retained sequence is limited to the CDR3, 57 bases, with the frame set at the first base. In the germline V gene, CDR1 corresponds to MGHRA and CDR2 to YSYEKL. In its sample, this clone was seen a few times. There is no known antigen for this receptor. The record has no base qualities; no much larger clone is one base away. Study-level results and caveats: Clinical and demographic metadata were provided uncurated, with the amount varying by source and participant.

This TCR was recovered from a woman under 40 who had been exposed to COVID-19. The specimen sequenced was PBMCs or T cells enriched from blood (not recorded which). The chain is assembled from TRBV4-1 and TRBJ1-6, and 11 bases in between align with TRBD1. Here the CDR3 is given as CASSQDRAGQGGRNSPLHF. The nucleotide sequence reads as follows: TGCGCCAGCAGCCAAGATCGGGCGGGACAGGGGGGAAGAAATTCACCCCTCCACTTT.